The present entry profiles one TCR beta chain with its context. Its antigen is currently unknown. The data belong to a study of shared clonotypes between healthy human individuals. Study-wide results and caveats: Represented diversity, genetic and exposure-history alike, was limited by few donors.

This CDR3 spans 14 amino acids. The germline V and J ends were trimmed by 2 bases and 3 bases, with 8 bases remaining between them. Germline assignment: CDR1 MNHEY and CDR2 SMNVEV (reference sequence). Bulk PBMC genomic DNA spanned ten immunoSEQ deep plates. In the original workflow: Junction-only sequences without quality scores were provided by ImmunoSEQ, so filtering was different. Measured with immunoSEQ multiplex PCR; TCRdb has only the in-frame clones, and not every one. V and J calls and clone size are given by that table; D and trimming were obtained from the DNA. The sample lists about 460,000 clones, roughly 80% occurring once.

The sequenced sample consisted of PBMCs. The chain uses TRBV27 and TRBJ1-5; D remains ambiguous. The receptor comes from a woman aged 40 to 50 in good health. Some clones in this sample may be carry-over from other donors' samples. The CDR3 protein is CASSLLGDNQPQHF. The DNA for the CDR3 is TGTGCCAGCAGTTTACTCGGGGACAATCAGCCCCAGCATTTT.